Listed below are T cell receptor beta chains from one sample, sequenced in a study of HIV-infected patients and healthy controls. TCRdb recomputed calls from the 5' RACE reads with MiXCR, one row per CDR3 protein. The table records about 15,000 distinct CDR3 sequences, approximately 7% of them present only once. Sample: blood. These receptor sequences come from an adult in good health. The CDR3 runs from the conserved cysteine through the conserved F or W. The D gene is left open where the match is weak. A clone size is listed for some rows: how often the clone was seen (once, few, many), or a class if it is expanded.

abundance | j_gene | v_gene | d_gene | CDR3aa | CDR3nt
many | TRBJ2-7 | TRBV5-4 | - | CASSLTGAGTMEQYF | TGTGCCAGCAGCTTGACGGGAGCCGGGACAATGGAGCAGTACTTC
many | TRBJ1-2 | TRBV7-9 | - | CASSLAYPRGTGQNYGYTF | TGTGCCAGCAGCTTAGCCTATCCTCGTGGCACGGGACAAAACTATGGCTACACCTTC
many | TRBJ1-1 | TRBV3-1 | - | CASSQTGEAFF | TGTGCCAGCAGCCAGACAGGCGAAGCTTTCTTT
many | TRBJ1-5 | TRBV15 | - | CATSRDQKGPADSNQPQHF | TGTGCCACCAGCAGAGACCAAAAAGGGCCAGCTGATAGCAATCAGCCCCAGCATTTT
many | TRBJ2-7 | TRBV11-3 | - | CASSGTTGDGEQYF | TGTGCCAGCAGCGGGACGACGGGGGACGGGGAGCAGTACTTC
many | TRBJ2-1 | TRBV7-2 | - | CASSPRIGTYNEQFF | TGTGCCAGCAGCCCACGGATTGGGACCTACAATGAGCAGTTCTTC
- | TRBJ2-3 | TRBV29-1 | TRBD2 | CSVTLGTSGSTDTQYF | TGCAGCGTTACCCTGGGGACTAGCGGGAGTACAGATACGCAGTATTTT
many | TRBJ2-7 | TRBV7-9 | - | CASISPEGLEQYF | TGTGCCAGCATCTCTCCCGAGGGTCTGGAGCAGTACTTC
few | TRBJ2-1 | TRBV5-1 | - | CASSLGGYNEQFF | TGCGCCAGCAGCTTAGGGGGGTACAATGAGCAGTTCTTC
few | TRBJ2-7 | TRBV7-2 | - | CASSAMRGLGYEQYF | TGTGCCAGCAGCGCTATGCGGGGGCTGGGGTACGAGCAGTACTTC
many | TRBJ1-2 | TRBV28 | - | CASSLQGYYGYTF | TGTGCCAGCAGTCTTCAGGGCTACTATGGCTACACCTTC
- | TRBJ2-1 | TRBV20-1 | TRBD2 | CSASALGTSSYNEQFF | TGCAGTGCTAGTGCCCTGGGGACTAGTTCCTACAATGAGCAGTTCTTC
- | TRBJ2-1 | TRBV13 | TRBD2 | CASSSGLYNEQFF | TGTGCCAGCAGCTCGGGACTATACAATGAGCAGTTCTTC
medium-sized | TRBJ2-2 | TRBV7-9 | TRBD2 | CASSGRTSGTVTGELFF | TGTGCCAGCAGCGGACGGACTAGCGGGACCGTCACCGGGGAGCTGTTTTTT
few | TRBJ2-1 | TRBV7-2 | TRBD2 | CASSSPTSGSLYNEQFF | TGTGCCAGCAGCTCGCCGACTAGCGGTTCCCTCTACAATGAGCAGTTCTTC
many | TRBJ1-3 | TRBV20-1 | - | CSASSRENSGNTIYF | TGCAGTGCTAGTTCCAGGGAAAACTCTGGAAACACCATATATTTT
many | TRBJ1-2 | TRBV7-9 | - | CATISRGGYGYTF | TGTGCCACCATCTCCCGAGGAGGGTATGGCTACACCTTC
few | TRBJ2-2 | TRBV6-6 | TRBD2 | CASSVLAGTGELFF | TGTGCCAGCAGTGTACTAGCGGGGACCGGGGAGCTGTTTTTT
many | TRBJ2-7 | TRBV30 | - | CAWRPTREARYEQYF | TGTGCCTGGAGACCCACGAGGGAGGCCCGCTACGAGCAGTACTTC
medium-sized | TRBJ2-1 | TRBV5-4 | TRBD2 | CASSLSGLVRGNEQFF | TGTGCCAGCAGCTTATCGGGACTAGTTAGGGGCAATGAGCAGTTCTTC
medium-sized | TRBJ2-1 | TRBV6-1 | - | CASRQDINEQFF | TGTGCCAGCAGGCAGGACATTAATGAGCAGTTCTTC
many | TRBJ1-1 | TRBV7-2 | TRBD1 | CASSSQGGTEAFF | TGTGCCAGCAGCTCACAGGGGGGCACTGAAGCTTTCTTT
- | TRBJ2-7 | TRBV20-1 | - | CSARGWQVYEQYF | TGCAGTGCTAGAGGGTGGCAGGTCTACGAGCAGTACTTC
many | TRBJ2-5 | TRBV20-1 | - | CSAREGDSVSGTQYF | TGCAGTGCTAGAGAGGGGGACTCCGTTTCGGGGACCCAGTACTTC
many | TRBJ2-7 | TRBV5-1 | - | CASSPAGSDYEQYF | TGCGCCAGCAGCCCAGCCGGGTCTGACTACGAGCAGTACTTC
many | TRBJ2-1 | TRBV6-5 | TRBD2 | CASSLAGRSYNEQFF | TGTGCCAGCAGTCTAGCGGGGCGATCCTACAATGAGCAGTTCTTC
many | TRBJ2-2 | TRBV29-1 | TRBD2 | CSVAKRTSQIGELFF | TGCAGCGTTGCTAAGCGGACTAGCCAAATCGGGGAGCTGTTTTTT
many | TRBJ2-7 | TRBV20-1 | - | CSAARPVGAAGVSGYEQYF | TGCAGTGCTGCCCGCCCCGTAGGGGCCGCCGGCGTCTCGGGCTACGAGCAGTACTTC
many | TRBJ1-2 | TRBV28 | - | CASSLLGWGYTF | TGTGCCAGCAGTTTGCTCGGCTGGGGCTACACCTTC
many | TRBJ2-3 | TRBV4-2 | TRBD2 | CASSQDLAGGTDTQYF | TGTGCCAGCAGCCAAGACCTTGCGGGAGGCACAGATACGCAGTATTTT
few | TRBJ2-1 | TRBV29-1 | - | CSVVDAEQFF | TGCAGCGTTGTAGATGCTGAGCAGTTCTTC
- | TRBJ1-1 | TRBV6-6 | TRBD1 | CASSYSTGGGSEAFF | TGTGCCAGCAGTTACTCGACAGGGGGAGGATCTGAAGCTTTCTTT
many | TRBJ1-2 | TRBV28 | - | CASSLTVLYGYTF | TGTGCCAGCAGTTTGACCGTTCTCTATGGCTACACCTTC
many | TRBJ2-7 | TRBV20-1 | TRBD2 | CSARREGSYEQYF | TGCAGTGCTAGGAGGGAGGGCTCCTACGAGCAGTACTTC
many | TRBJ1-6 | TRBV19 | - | CASSIRVQGSPLHF | TGTGCCAGTAGTATCAGGGTCCAAGGTTCACCCCTCCACTTT
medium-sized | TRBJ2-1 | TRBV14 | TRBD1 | CASSQGQGASLLYNEQFF | TGTGCCAGCAGCCAGGGACAGGGCGCTTCCCTTCTTTACAATGAGCAGTTCTTC
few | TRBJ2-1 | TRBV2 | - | CASRESIREQFF | TGTGCCAGCAGAGAGAGTATTCGTGAGCAGTTCTTC
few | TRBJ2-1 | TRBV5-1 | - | CASSTGDTNEQFF | TGCGCCAGCAGTACGGGAGATACTAATGAGCAGTTCTTC
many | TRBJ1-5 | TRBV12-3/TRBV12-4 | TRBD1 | CASSLRGTGDQPQHF | TGTGCCAGCAGTTTACGCGGGACAGGGGATCAGCCCCAGCATTTT